These 15 T cell receptor beta chains originate from one sample sequenced in a study of blood T cell repertoires in COVID-19. Sequencing used immunoSEQ multiplex PCR; TCRdb keeps in-frame clones, though not all of them. Of under 200,000 clones listed, roughly 77% were seen once; the top ten hold 5% to 8.5%. The sample consisted of peripheral blood. These receptors were taken from a man between 65 and 79 years old with active or convalescent COVID-19.

V is TRBV5-5 and J is TRBJ2-2, with D tentatively TRBD1 (6 bases). CDR3 length equals 16 residues. The ends were cut back, 3 bases at V and 5 bases at J, with 17 bases in the middle. Germline loops: CDR1 SGHKS, CDR2 YYEKEE (reference sequence). The CDR3 DNA reads TGTGCCAGCAGCTCACAGCTACAGGGTGAAACCGGGGAGCTGTTTTTT. It encodes CASSSQLQGETGELFF.

V and J are TRBV6-1 and TRBJ1-5, with a weak D call TRBD1 (5 bases). The CDR3 has 13 amino acids. Germline CDR1 MNHNS, CDR2 SASEGT. The V gene lost 2 bases and the J gene lost 9 bases, with 11 bases spanning the gap. CDR3 region: CASSELQDRPQHF. Written as DNA, the CDR3 is TGTGCCAGCAGTGAATTACAGGATCGGCCCCAGCATTTT.

This clone appeared a few times. The chain uses TRBV7-2 and TRBJ1-5; TRBD1 might be the D (6 bases). The CDR3 contains 15 residues. Germline-derived CDR1 and CDR2 are SGHTA and FQGNSA. V shed 5 bases and J shed 4 bases, with 15 bases lying between them. This chain's CDR3 is CASSEVAGVNQPQHF. Written as DNA, the CDR3 is TGTGCCAGCAGCGAGGTCGCAGGGGTTAATCAGCCCCAGCATTTT.

The CDR3 sequence: CASSKTTSTDTQYF. CDR3 nucleotide sequence: TGTGCCAGCAGCAAGACTACCAGCACAGATACGCAGTATTTT. The V gene is TRBV7-9, the J gene TRBJ2-3, with a tentative D call TRBD2 (5 bases). Between the trimmed V and J ends, which lost 5 bases and 0 bases, there was a span of 9 bases. The CDR3 has 14 residues. Germline V gene lookup returns CDR1 SEHNR and CDR2 FQNEAQ (reference sequence).

This sequence joins TRBV6-1 and TRBJ2-7; the match to TRBD1 covers 8 bases. The CDR3 sequence is 15 residues long. V was clipped by 2 bases and J by 0 bases; unmatched bases: 3. Germline V CDR1 and CDR2: MNHNS, SASEGT. CDR3 in amino acids: CASSEMGQASYEQYF. The CDR3 nucleotides are TGTGCCAGCAGTGAAATGGGACAGGCCTCCTACGAGCAGTACTTC.

The gene calls are TRBV9 and TRBJ2-7; 9 bases agree with TRBD1. Trimming cost V 0 bases and J 5 bases; bases outside gene matches: 12. In germline, CDR1 is SGDLS, CDR2 YYNGEE. The CDR3 has 17 amino acids. The CDR3 DNA reads TGTGCCAGCAGCGTAGGCCTGGGACAGGGATTAGTGGACGAGCAGTACTTC. As protein: CASSVGLGQGLVDEQYF.

This clone was found many times. The genes are TRBV5-4 and TRBJ2-3, with 9 bases aligning to TRBD2. This CDR3 has 16 residues. Looked up from germline, CDR1 is SGHNT and CDR2 is YYREEE (reference sequence). J lost 2 bases, V lost 3 bases, and 7 bases had no gene match. The CDR3 DNA reads as TGTGCCAGCAGCTGGGGGCTAGCGGGAACCACAGATACGCAGTATTTT. Amino acids: CASSWGLAGTTDTQYF.

The V and J genes are TRBV4-2 and TRBJ1-2; tentative D call: TRBD1 (6 bases). The CDR3 runs to 16 residues. The V and J ends lost 2 bases and 0 bases respectively, with 13 bases between them. CDR1 is LGHNA and CDR2 is YNFKEQ in the germline V gene. The CDR3 loop is CASSQYDRLANYGYTF. The CDR3 DNA reads as TGTGCCAGCAGCCAATACGACAGGTTAGCTAACTATGGCTACACCTTC.

This chain uses TRBV2 with TRBJ2-7; D uncertain. V lost 7 bases, J lost 2 bases, and 21 bases lay in between. Germline V gene sequence: CDR1 SNHLY, CDR2 FYNNEI. CDR3 length equals 16 residues. Here the CDR3 DNA reads TGTGCCAGCAACCAAGGTAGAAGTATACGGGCCTACGAGCAGTACTTC. Protein: CASNQGRSIRAYEQYF. Based on the CDR3 plus reference TRBV2 and TRBJ2-7, the full variable domain is EPEVTQTPSHQVTQMGQEVILRCVPISNHLYFYWYRQILGQKVEFLVSFYNNEISEKSEIFDDQFSVERPDGSNFTLKIRSTKLEDSAMYFCASNQGRSIRAYEQYFGPGTRLTVT.

This chain links TRBV16 with TRBJ1-1, with D possibly TRBD1 on 6 matching bases. CDR1 is KGHSY and CDR2 is FQNENV in the germline V gene. The CDR3 consists of 13 residues. Trimming stripped 2 bases from V and 3 bases from J, with 7 bases between. For the CDR3, the DNA is TGTGCCAGCAGCCAACGACAGGACACTGAAGCTTTCTTT. Its protein product is CASSQRQDTEAFF.

J is TRBJ2-6 and V is TRBV5-1; 7 nucleotides match TRBD2. Germline CDR1 is SGHRS and CDR2 is YFSETQ. V lost 4 bases, J lost 2 bases, and 6 bases stayed unmatched. CDR3 length: 16 residues. CDR3 loop: CASSDGTIAGANVLTF. In DNA, the CDR3 is TGCGCCAGCAGCGACGGGACTATCGCTGGGGCCAACGTCCTGACTTTC.

This CDR3 is CASSGGTTSSYEQYF. The CDR3 DNA reads as TGTGCCAGCAGCGGTGGGACGACTAGCTCCTACGAGCAGTACTTC. V gene TRBV9 combines with J gene TRBJ2-7; TRBD2 might be the D (6 bases). The CDR3 is 15 amino acids. Germline CDR1 reads SGDLS; CDR2 reads YYNGEE. V was shortened by 3 bases and J by 0 bases, with 13 bases between the two germline ends.

The CDR3 bases are TGCGCCAGCAGCCCTAACGTTGCGGTCCAAGAGACCCAGTACTTC. Amino acid sequence: CASSPNVAVQETQYF. This sequence joins TRBV4-1 and TRBJ2-5; D is unclear. CDR1 is MGHRA, CDR2 YSYEKL, per germline. V was trimmed by 4 bases and J by 1 base, leaving 13 bases between them. The CDR3 has 15 residues.

This chain's CDR3 is CASSTLANEQFF. The CDR3 region has the DNA TGTGCCAGCAGTACACTAGCGAATGAGCAGTTCTTC. The chain carries TRBV6-2 or TRBV6-3 and TRBJ2-1; 7 bases are shared with TRBD2. Per the germline V gene, CDR1 is MNHEY and CDR2 is SVGEGT. V lost 5 bases, J lost 7 bases, and 2 bases stayed unmatched. The CDR3 runs 12 residues.

About this clone: Germline and junction disagree at one end, which may indicate a read error. The DNA for the CDR3 is TGTGCCGGCAGCTCCGGGACTAGCGACACCGGGGAGCTGTTTTTT. It codes for CAGSSGTSDTGELFF. V is TRBV7-3 and J is TRBJ2-2; the match to TRBD2 covers 10 bases. The germline V gene has CDR1 SGHTA and CDR2 FQGTGA. CDR3 size: 15 residues.